The rows below give T cell receptor beta chains drawn from one sample of a study of CD8 T cells in Susac syndrome. TCRdb re-called the immunoSEQ multiplex PCR reads through MiXCR, storing one row per CDR3 protein. The repertoire holds roughly 52,000 distinct CDR3 sequences, with approximately 95% as singletons. The sample taken for sequencing was CD8+ T cells from PBMCs. Every receptor here comes from a human donor with Susac syndrome. Each CDR3 is given with its conserved first and last residue. The order of the fields is J gene, V gene, D gene, clone size, CDR3 DNA, CDR3 protein. The D gene is left open where the match is weak. Clone size appears in some rows only: once, few, many, or a class for an expanded clone.

j_gene: TRBJ2-5; v_gene: TRBV7-9; d_gene: NA; abundance: NA; CDR3nt: TGTGCCAGCAGCTCTACTAGTGGGGGACAAGAGACCCAGTACTTC; CDR3aa: CASSSTSGGQETQYF
j_gene: TRBJ2-1; v_gene: TRBV27; d_gene: NA; abundance: NA; CDR3nt: TGTGCCAGCAGTTTATCGAAGAAGGCACAACCCGTGAATGAGCAGTTCTTC; CDR3aa: CASSLSKKAQPVNEQFF
j_gene: TRBJ2-5; v_gene: TRBV3-1; d_gene: TRBD2; abundance: NA; CDR3nt: TGTGCCAGCAGCCAAGACGCGGGACTAGCTCAAGAGACCCAGTACTTC; CDR3aa: CASSQDAGLAQETQYF
j_gene: TRBJ1-6; v_gene: TRBV18; d_gene: NA; abundance: NA; CDR3nt: TGTGCCAGCTCACCTGCCAGGGATAATTCACCCCTCCACTTT; CDR3aa: CASSPARDNSPLHF
j_gene: TRBJ2-2; v_gene: TRBV7-2; d_gene: NA; abundance: NA; CDR3nt: TGTGCCAGCAGCTTAACCAGCCCGAACACCGGGGAGCTGTTTTTT; CDR3aa: CASSLTSPNTGELFF
j_gene: TRBJ1-2; v_gene: TRBV4-3; d_gene: NA; abundance: NA; CDR3nt: TGCGCCAGCAGCCAAGAGGGCAGTTACACCAACTATGGCTACACCTTC; CDR3aa: CASSQEGSYTNYGYTF
j_gene: TRBJ2-7; v_gene: TRBV7-9; d_gene: NA; abundance: NA; CDR3nt: TGTGCCAGCAGCGCACCAGCAGGGGTTCGCGAGCAGTACTTC; CDR3aa: CASSAPAGVREQYF
j_gene: TRBJ2-7; v_gene: TRBV5-1; d_gene: TRBD1; abundance: NA; CDR3nt: TGCGCCAGCAGCAGGACAGGGGTCCGCGAGCAGTACTTC; CDR3aa: CASSRTGVREQYF
j_gene: TRBJ2-7; v_gene: TRBV4-3; d_gene: NA; abundance: NA; CDR3nt: TGCGCCAGCAGCCAAGATCCGGGCAGCAACTACTACGAGCAGTACTTC; CDR3aa: CASSQDPGSNYYEQYF
j_gene: TRBJ2-7; v_gene: TRBV29-1; d_gene: TRBD1; abundance: NA; CDR3nt: TGCAGCGTAGGGACAGGGAACTCCTACGAGCAGTACTTC; CDR3aa: CSVGTGNSYEQYF
j_gene: TRBJ2-3; v_gene: TRBV7-3; d_gene: NA; abundance: NA; CDR3nt: TGTGCCAGCAGCTTACCAGGAGATACGCAGTATTTT; CDR3aa: CASSLPGDTQYF
j_gene: TRBJ2-5; v_gene: TRBV7-9; d_gene: TRBD1; abundance: once; CDR3nt: TGTGCCAGCAGCCTGACCGGGACAGAAGAGACCCAGTACTTC; CDR3aa: CASSLTGTEETQYF
j_gene: TRBJ1-2; v_gene: TRBV20-1; d_gene: NA; abundance: NA; CDR3nt: TGCAGTGCTAGAGATTGGGAACAGGACTATGGCTACACCTTC; CDR3aa: CSARDWEQDYGYTF
j_gene: TRBJ1-3; v_gene: TRBV4-2; d_gene: NA; abundance: NA; CDR3nt: TGTGCCAGCAGCCACGGTTACTCTGGAAACACCATATATTTT; CDR3aa: CASSHGYSGNTIYF
j_gene: TRBJ2-5; v_gene: TRBV7-9; d_gene: NA; abundance: NA; CDR3nt: TGTGCCCTCCACAGCAAGCAAGGGGTAGAGACCCAGTACTTC; CDR3aa: CALHSKQGVETQYF
j_gene: TRBJ2-1; v_gene: TRBV28; d_gene: NA; abundance: NA; CDR3nt: TGTGCCAGCAGCTTACGGGGCGCCTACAATGAGCAGTTCTTC; CDR3aa: CASSLRGAYNEQFF
j_gene: TRBJ2-3; v_gene: TRBV30; d_gene: TRBD2; abundance: NA; CDR3nt: TGTGCCTGGACCTACGCGGGGGGGCTAGCGGTCGATACGCAGTATTTT; CDR3aa: CAWTYAGGLAVDTQYF
j_gene: TRBJ1-2; v_gene: TRBV19; d_gene: TRBD1; abundance: NA; CDR3nt: TGTGCCACCACAGAGGGACAGGGCTATGGCTACACCTTC; CDR3aa: CATTEGQGYGYTF
j_gene: TRBJ2-7; v_gene: TRBV6-5; d_gene: TRBD1; abundance: NA; CDR3nt: TGTGCCAGCAGTTACCCCCCCGGACAGGGCCGCTACGAGCAGTACTTC; CDR3aa: CASSYPPGQGRYEQYF
j_gene: TRBJ1-1; v_gene: TRBV13; d_gene: NA; abundance: NA; CDR3nt: TGTGCCAGCAGCTTAGCGGGGGGAGGCACTGAAGCTTTCTTT; CDR3aa: CASSLAGGGTEAFF
j_gene: TRBJ2-1; v_gene: TRBV7-2; d_gene: NA; abundance: NA; CDR3nt: TGTGCCAGCAGCCAGGTCATCGGGGCCTACAATGAGCAGTTCTTC; CDR3aa: CASSQVIGAYNEQFF
j_gene: TRBJ2-5; v_gene: TRBV7-2; d_gene: NA; abundance: few; CDR3nt: TGTGCCAGCAGCTTACTAGGCCCAGAGACCCAGTACTTC; CDR3aa: CASSLLGPETQYF
j_gene: TRBJ2-7; v_gene: TRBV12-3/TRBV12-4; d_gene: NA; abundance: NA; CDR3nt: TGTGCCAGCAGTTCCAGACAGTTCAGGGACGAGCAGTACTTC; CDR3aa: CASSSRQFRDEQYF
j_gene: TRBJ2-7; v_gene: TRBV12-3/TRBV12-4; d_gene: NA; abundance: NA; CDR3nt: TGTGCCAGCAGTTTCGTGGGAGACTACGAGCAGTACTTC; CDR3aa: CASSFVGDYEQYF
j_gene: TRBJ2-1; v_gene: TRBV20-1; d_gene: NA; abundance: NA; CDR3nt: TGCAGTGCCCGGCGTACTAGCATCCATGAGCAGTTCTTC; CDR3aa: CSARRTSIHEQFF
j_gene: TRBJ2-1; v_gene: TRBV19; d_gene: NA; abundance: NA; CDR3nt: TGTGCCAGTAGTATATGGCTGGGGGAGCAGTTCTTC; CDR3aa: CASSIWLGEQFF
j_gene: TRBJ2-7; v_gene: TRBV20-1; d_gene: TRBD1; abundance: NA; CDR3nt: TGCAGTGCGACGGGACAGGGCATCTACGAGCAGTACTTC; CDR3aa: CSATGQGIYEQYF
j_gene: TRBJ2-7; v_gene: TRBV6-6; d_gene: TRBD2; abundance: NA; CDR3nt: TGTGCCAGCAGCCCACCACTAGCGGGGGGCTACGAGCAGTACTTC; CDR3aa: CASSPPLAGGYEQYF
j_gene: TRBJ2-3; v_gene: TRBV6-6; d_gene: NA; abundance: NA; CDR3nt: TGTGCCAGCAGCCCTAGCCTCTCTAGCACAGATACGCAGTATTTT; CDR3aa: CASSPSLSSTDTQYF
j_gene: TRBJ2-7; v_gene: TRBV30; d_gene: TRBD1; abundance: NA; CDR3nt: TGTGCCTACGAAGACAGGGTCGGTGGGGAGCAGTACTTC; CDR3aa: CAYEDRVGGEQYF
j_gene: TRBJ1-5; v_gene: TRBV18; d_gene: NA; abundance: NA; CDR3nt: TGTGCCAGCTCACCACCGGGTCAGCCCCAGCATTTT; CDR3aa: CASSPPGQPQHF
j_gene: TRBJ2-3; v_gene: TRBV15; d_gene: NA; abundance: NA; CDR3nt: TGTGCCACCAGCAGGGACACAGATACGCAGTATTTT; CDR3aa: CATSRDTDTQYF
j_gene: TRBJ2-3; v_gene: TRBV29-1; d_gene: NA; abundance: NA; CDR3nt: TGCAGCGTTGACGGGGGCCGGGATACGCAGTATTTT; CDR3aa: CSVDGGRDTQYF
j_gene: TRBJ2-7; v_gene: TRBV20-1; d_gene: NA; abundance: NA; CDR3nt: TGCAGTGCCCAATCCAGCTCCCGAGGGATTTACGAGCAGTACTTC; CDR3aa: CSAQSSSRGIYEQYF
j_gene: TRBJ2-3; v_gene: TRBV18; d_gene: NA; abundance: NA; CDR3nt: TGTGCCAGCTCACCACCGTTACGGAGCACCCGCACAGATACGCAGTATTTT; CDR3aa: CASSPPLRSTRTDTQYF
j_gene: TRBJ2-1; v_gene: TRBV9; d_gene: NA; abundance: NA; CDR3nt: TGTGCCAGCAGCGTACAGGGGTACTCCAATGAGCAGTTCTTC; CDR3aa: CASSVQGYSNEQFF
j_gene: TRBJ2-2; v_gene: TRBV9; d_gene: TRBD2; abundance: NA; CDR3nt: TGTGCCAGCAGCGTACCCGCGACTAGCCCAAACACCGGGGAGCTGTTTTTT; CDR3aa: CASSVPATSPNTGELFF
j_gene: TRBJ1-2; v_gene: TRBV6-6; d_gene: TRBD1; abundance: NA; CDR3nt: TGTGCCAGCAGCGAAACCGGGACAGGGGGAAATAGTGGCTACACCTTC; CDR3aa: CASSETGTGGNSGYTF
j_gene: TRBJ2-5; v_gene: TRBV15; d_gene: NA; abundance: NA; CDR3nt: TGTGCCACCAGCAAGGTACCGGGGGCCTTAAAGTCCAAAGAGACCCAGTACTTC; CDR3aa: CATSKVPGALKSKETQYF
j_gene: TRBJ2-3; v_gene: TRBV7-8; d_gene: TRBD2; abundance: NA; CDR3nt: TGTGCCAGCAGACGACACGGACTAGCGGGGGGGCCTATATCAGATACGCAGTATTTT; CDR3aa: CASRRHGLAGGPISDTQYF
j_gene: TRBJ2-5; v_gene: TRBV7-2; d_gene: NA; abundance: few; CDR3nt: TGTGCCAGCAGCTTAGCGGAGACCCAGTACTTC; CDR3aa: CASSLAETQYF
j_gene: TRBJ2-1; v_gene: TRBV2; d_gene: TRBD2; abundance: NA; CDR3nt: TGTGCCAGCACGACTAGCGGGGGGGCCTACAATGAGCAGTTCTTC; CDR3aa: CASTTSGGAYNEQFF
j_gene: TRBJ2-3; v_gene: TRBV30; d_gene: TRBD2; abundance: NA; CDR3nt: TGTGCCTGGAGCCTAGGACTAGCGGGGCAGAGGGATACGCAGTATTTT; CDR3aa: CAWSLGLAGQRDTQYF
j_gene: TRBJ2-3; v_gene: TRBV7-8; d_gene: TRBD1; abundance: NA; CDR3nt: TGTGCCAGCAGCTTACGCACAGGGGTCAGCAGGGATACGCAGTATTTT; CDR3aa: CASSLRTGVSRDTQYF
j_gene: TRBJ2-1; v_gene: TRBV29-1; d_gene: TRBD2; abundance: once; CDR3nt: TGCAGCGTGCCCTGGACTAGCGGGGGGGATGAGCAGTTCTTC; CDR3aa: CSVPWTSGGDEQFF
j_gene: TRBJ2-4; v_gene: TRBV7-6; d_gene: NA; abundance: NA; CDR3nt: TGTGCCAGCAGCGACGGACTGTCCCAGTACTTC; CDR3aa: CASSDGLSQYF
j_gene: TRBJ1-5; v_gene: TRBV15; d_gene: TRBD1; abundance: NA; CDR3nt: TGTGCCACCAGCAGAAGGACAGGGCTTGGGCAGCCCCAGCATTTT; CDR3aa: CATSRRTGLGQPQHF
j_gene: TRBJ1-5; v_gene: TRBV29-1; d_gene: TRBD1; abundance: NA; CDR3nt: TGCAGCGTTGTTCGCGGACAGGGCAAAGATAGCAATCAGCCCCAGCATTTT; CDR3aa: CSVVRGQGKDSNQPQHF
j_gene: TRBJ2-7; v_gene: TRBV2; d_gene: NA; abundance: NA; CDR3nt: TGTGCCAGCATAGGGGGCTACGAGCAGTACTTC; CDR3aa: CASIGGYEQYF
j_gene: TRBJ2-7; v_gene: TRBV29-1; d_gene: NA; abundance: NA; CDR3nt: TGCAGCGTTGATTCCCCAGAGAACTCCTACGAGCAGTACTTC; CDR3aa: CSVDSPENSYEQYF
j_gene: TRBJ2-1; v_gene: TRBV3-1; d_gene: TRBD2; abundance: NA; CDR3nt: TGTGCCAGCAGCCATATCGGTACAGCGGGGGGCCTCAATGAGCAGTTCTTC; CDR3aa: CASSHIGTAGGLNEQFF
j_gene: TRBJ2-3; v_gene: TRBV13; d_gene: NA; abundance: few; CDR3nt: TGTGCCAGCAGCTTCACAGATACGCAGTATTTT; CDR3aa: CASSFTDTQYF
j_gene: TRBJ2-3; v_gene: TRBV4-1; d_gene: TRBD1; abundance: NA; CDR3nt: TGCGCCAGCAGCCAAGAACGGACAGGGCGGTTGGATACGCAGTATTTT; CDR3aa: CASSQERTGRLDTQYF
j_gene: TRBJ2-5; v_gene: TRBV12-3/TRBV12-4; d_gene: NA; abundance: NA; CDR3nt: TGTGCCAGCAGACAACAGGGTTGGGAGACCCAGTACTTC; CDR3aa: CASRQQGWETQYF
j_gene: TRBJ1-2; v_gene: TRBV27; d_gene: NA; abundance: once; CDR3nt: TGTGCCAGCAAAGACAGCAACTATGGCTACACCTTC; CDR3aa: CASKDSNYGYTF